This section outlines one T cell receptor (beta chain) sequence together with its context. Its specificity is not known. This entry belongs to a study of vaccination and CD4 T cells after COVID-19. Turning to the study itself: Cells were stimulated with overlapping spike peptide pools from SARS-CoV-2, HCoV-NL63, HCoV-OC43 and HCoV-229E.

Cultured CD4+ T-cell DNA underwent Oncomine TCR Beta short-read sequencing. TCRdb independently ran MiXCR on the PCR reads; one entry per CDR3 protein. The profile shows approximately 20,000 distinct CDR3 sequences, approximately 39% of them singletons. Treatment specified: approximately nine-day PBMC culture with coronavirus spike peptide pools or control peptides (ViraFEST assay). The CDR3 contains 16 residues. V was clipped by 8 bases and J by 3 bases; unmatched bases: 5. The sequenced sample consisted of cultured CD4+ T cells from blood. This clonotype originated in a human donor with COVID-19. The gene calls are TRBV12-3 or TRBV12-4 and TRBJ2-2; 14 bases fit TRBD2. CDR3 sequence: CASARTSGGHTGELFF. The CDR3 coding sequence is TGTGCCAGCGCTCGGACTAGCGGGGGGCACACCGGGGAGCTGTTTTTT.